This record concerns one T cell receptor (beta chain) sequence. The data were produced by immunoSEQ multiplex PCR, yet TCRdb's version contains in-frame clones alone and is incomplete. The table shows 35,000 or so clones, with over 75% occurring only once. This entry is derived from a study of T cells in tumors after PD-1 blockade. The sequencing used PBMCs, collected before anti-PD-1 treatment. The receptor's source is a human donor with basal cell carcinoma.

The CDR3 sequence: CASSQTGTSSANTGELFF. DNA for the CDR3: TGCGCCAGCAGCCAGACCGGGACTAGCTCCGCGAACACCGGGGAGCTGTTTTTT. The V gene is TRBV4-3, the J gene TRBJ2-2, with TRBD2 identical over 9 bases. The CDR3 is made up of 18 amino acids. V dropped 3 bases and J dropped 0; count of bases not matched to a gene: 8. Germline assignment: CDR1 LGHNA and CDR2 YSLEER.